A selection of T cell receptor beta chains follows, all from one sample in a study of cytomegalovirus exposure and HLA in healthy donors. The table came from immunoSEQ multiplex PCR; TCRdb's copy has only in-frame clones and leaves some out. The data show 120,000 or so clones, with less than 90% seen just once and about 20% held by the top ten. Sequencing was done on a sample of PBMCs. These receptors all stem from a man between 18 and 35 years old in good health and CMV-seropositive. CDR3s include the opening cysteine and the closing phenylalanine or tryptophan. D genes are given only for firm matches. Only some rows state a clone size, as once, few, many or a class for expanded clones.

cdr3_aa: CASSPEGTVANQPQHF
cdr3_nt: TGTGCCAGCAGCCCTGAAGGGACAGTAGCGAATCAGCCCCAGCATTTT
j_call: TRBJ1-5
clone_size: .
v_call: TRBV5-8
d_call: TRBD1

cdr3_aa: CASIEAGGRNTGELFF
cdr3_nt: TGTGCCAGCATCGAGGCGGGGGGCCGTAACACCGGGGAGCTGTTTTTT
j_call: TRBJ2-2
clone_size: .
v_call: TRBV28
d_call: TRBD2

cdr3_aa: CASRGGGEETQYF
cdr3_nt: TGCGCCAGCAGGGGAGGGGGGGAAGAGACCCAGTACTTC
j_call: TRBJ2-5
clone_size: .
v_call: TRBV5-1
d_call: .

cdr3_aa: CASSRTGPYNEQFF
cdr3_nt: TGTGCCAGCAGCCGGACTGGCCCATACAATGAGCAGTTCTTC
j_call: TRBJ2-1
clone_size: .
v_call: TRBV6-5
d_call: .

cdr3_aa: CSVRTESNYGYTF
cdr3_nt: TGCAGCGTTCGGACAGAATCTAACTATGGCTACACCTTC
j_call: TRBJ1-2
clone_size: .
v_call: TRBV29-1
d_call: .

cdr3_aa: CASSPLGTSQETQYF
cdr3_nt: TGTGCCAGCAGCCCATTGGGGACTAGCCAAGAGACCCAGTACTTC
j_call: TRBJ2-5
clone_size: .
v_call: TRBV11-2
d_call: TRBD2

cdr3_aa: CSVQTGRLDSPLHF
cdr3_nt: TGCAGCGTTCAGACAGGTCGCCTAGATTCACCCCTCCACTTT
j_call: TRBJ1-6
clone_size: .
v_call: TRBV29-1
d_call: .

cdr3_aa: CASSQGTAPPGLASDTQYF
cdr3_nt: TGCGCCAGCAGCCAAGGGACGGCGCCACCGGGACTAGCATCAGATACGCAGTATTTT
j_call: TRBJ2-3
clone_size: .
v_call: TRBV4-1
d_call: TRBD2

cdr3_aa: CASSDTTSGAQYF
cdr3_nt: TGTGCCAGCAGTGACACGACTAGCGGAGCACAGTATTTT
j_call: TRBJ2-3
clone_size: few
v_call: TRBV6-4
d_call: TRBD2

cdr3_aa: CASSIAPLTGELFF
cdr3_nt: TGTGCCAGCAGCATAGCTCCCCTCACCGGGGAGCTGTTTTTT
j_call: TRBJ2-2
clone_size: .
v_call: TRBV7-2
d_call: .

cdr3_aa: CSVVGRQGGTEAFF
cdr3_nt: TGCAGCGTTGTTGGTCGGCAGGGCGGAACTGAAGCTTTCTTT
j_call: TRBJ1-1
clone_size: .
v_call: TRBV29-1
d_call: .

cdr3_aa: CASSQGRGANTGELFF
cdr3_nt: TGTGCCAGCAGCCAAGGGCGGGGGGCGAACACCGGGGAGCTGTTTTTT
j_call: TRBJ2-2
clone_size: .
v_call: TRBV4-2
d_call: TRBD2

cdr3_aa: CASSLDSFSYEQYF
cdr3_nt: TGTGCCAGCAGTTTGGACAGCTTCTCCTACGAGCAGTACTTC
j_call: TRBJ2-7
clone_size: .
v_call: TRBV6-6
d_call: .

cdr3_aa: CASSPSPSGEQYF
cdr3_nt: TGTGCCAGCAGCCCCAGCCCTTCGGGGGAGCAGTACTTC
j_call: TRBJ2-7
clone_size: .
v_call: TRBV9
d_call: .

cdr3_aa: CASSLVFAGGLYTQYF
cdr3_nt: TGCGCCAGCAGCTTGGTTTTCGCGGGGGGGCTGTATACGCAGTATTTT
j_call: TRBJ2-3
clone_size: .
v_call: TRBV5-1
d_call: TRBD2

cdr3_aa: CASSPTGIPFNFYGYTF
cdr3_nt: TGTGCCAGCAGCCCGACAGGGATCCCATTTAACTTCTATGGCTACACCTTC
j_call: TRBJ1-2
clone_size: .
v_call: TRBV7-3
d_call: TRBD1

cdr3_aa: CASGPTGEKLFF
cdr3_nt: TGTGCTAGTGGCCCCACCGGTGAAAAACTGTTTTTT
j_call: TRBJ1-4
clone_size: .
v_call: TRBV12-5
d_call: .

cdr3_aa: CASSQGGGAGDPYEQYF
cdr3_nt: TGCGCCAGCAGCCAAGGAGGGGGGGCAGGGGACCCCTACGAGCAGTACTTC
j_call: TRBJ2-7
clone_size: .
v_call: TRBV4-1
d_call: .

cdr3_aa: CASSVTGGNSPLHF
cdr3_nt: TGTGCCAGCAGCGTGACAGGGGGCAATTCACCCCTCCACTTT
j_call: TRBJ1-6
clone_size: .
v_call: TRBV2
d_call: TRBD1

cdr3_aa: CASRGTSVEQFF
cdr3_nt: TGTGCCAGCAGGGGGACTAGCGTTGAGCAGTTCTTC
j_call: TRBJ2-1
clone_size: .
v_call: TRBV6-6
d_call: TRBD2

cdr3_aa: CASSSRGGAYNEQFF
cdr3_nt: TGTGCCAGCAGTTCACGGGGGGGGGCCTACAATGAGCAGTTCTTC
j_call: TRBJ2-1
clone_size: .
v_call: TRBV28
d_call: TRBD2

cdr3_aa: CASSGAYRTSYNEQFF
cdr3_nt: TGTGCCAGCAGCGGGGCCTACAGGACATCGTACAATGAGCAGTTCTTC
j_call: TRBJ2-1
clone_size: once
v_call: TRBV9
d_call: .

cdr3_aa: CASSLATGSWNSPLHF
cdr3_nt: TGTGCCAGCAGCTTAGCGACAGGGAGTTGGAATTCACCCCTCCACTTT
j_call: TRBJ1-6
clone_size: .
v_call: TRBV11-2
d_call: TRBD1

cdr3_aa: CASSSDRGRVAFF
cdr3_nt: TGTGCCAGCAGTTCGGACAGGGGGCGGGTAGCTTTCTTT
j_call: TRBJ1-1
clone_size: .
v_call: TRBV27
d_call: TRBD1

cdr3_aa: CASSRQEQETQYF
cdr3_nt: TGTGCCAGCAGCCGACAGGAGCAAGAGACCCAGTACTTC
j_call: TRBJ2-5
clone_size: .
v_call: TRBV6-6
d_call: .

cdr3_aa: CASSLATGITYNEQFF
cdr3_nt: TGTGCCAGCAGTTTGGCGACAGGGATAACCTACAATGAGCAGTTCTTC
j_call: TRBJ2-1
clone_size: .
v_call: TRBV27
d_call: TRBD1

cdr3_aa: CAISEWRAGTNTGELFF
cdr3_nt: TGTGCCATCAGTGAATGGCGTGCGGGGACGAACACCGGGGAGCTGTTTTTT
j_call: TRBJ2-2
clone_size: .
v_call: TRBV10-3
d_call: .

cdr3_aa: CASSYMGRNSPLHF
cdr3_nt: TGTGCCAGCAGTTATATGGGCAGAAATTCACCCCTCCACTTT
j_call: TRBJ1-6
clone_size: .
v_call: TRBV6-5
d_call: .

cdr3_aa: CASSLGRGPQETQYF
cdr3_nt: TGTGCCAGCAGCTTAGGGAGAGGGCCCCAAGAGACCCAGTACTTC
j_call: TRBJ2-5
clone_size: .
v_call: TRBV11-3
d_call: .

cdr3_aa: CASSAGTMDDEQYF
cdr3_nt: TGTGCCAGCAGCGCCGGGACAATGGACGACGAGCAGTACTTC
j_call: TRBJ2-7
clone_size: .
v_call: TRBV5-6
d_call: .

cdr3_aa: CASNGQLLGNTIYF
cdr3_nt: TGTGCCAGCAATGGACAACTCCTTGGAAACACCATATATTTT
j_call: TRBJ1-3
clone_size: .
v_call: TRBV28
d_call: .

cdr3_aa: CASRQQGTLTYEQYF
cdr3_nt: TGTGCCAGCAGGCAACAGGGAACCCTCACCTACGAGCAGTACTTC
j_call: TRBJ2-7
clone_size: .
v_call: TRBV6-5
d_call: .

cdr3_aa: CASSSELSGMNEQYF
cdr3_nt: TGCGCCAGCAGCTCGGAATTATCAGGGATGAACGAGCAGTACTTC
j_call: TRBJ2-7
clone_size: .
v_call: TRBV5-1
d_call: .

cdr3_aa: CASSSLRLMADYGYTF
cdr3_nt: TGTGCCAGCAGCTCCCTGCGACTCATGGCAGACTATGGCTACACCTTC
j_call: TRBJ1-2
clone_size: once
v_call: TRBV7-9
d_call: .

cdr3_aa: CASSQIVTSGYNEQFF
cdr3_nt: TGTGCCAGCAGCCAAATCGTGACTAGTGGCTACAATGAGCAGTTCTTC
j_call: TRBJ2-1
clone_size: .
v_call: TRBV7-9
d_call: .

cdr3_aa: CASSAGTGTSEAFF
cdr3_nt: TGTGCCAGCAGTGCCGGGACAGGGACGTCTGAAGCTTTCTTT
j_call: TRBJ1-1
clone_size: once
v_call: TRBV27
d_call: TRBD1

cdr3_aa: CASSQEQLASSYEQYF
cdr3_nt: TGCGCCAGCAGCCAAGAACAACTAGCGAGCTCCTACGAGCAGTACTTC
j_call: TRBJ2-7
clone_size: .
v_call: TRBV4-1
d_call: TRBD2

cdr3_aa: CASSEVTGANTGELFF
cdr3_nt: TGTGCCAGCAGTGAAGTAACAGGGGCGAACACCGGGGAGCTGTTTTTT
j_call: TRBJ2-2
clone_size: .
v_call: TRBV2
d_call: TRBD1

cdr3_aa: CASSSTYEQYF
cdr3_nt: TGTGCCAGCAGTTCCACCTACGAGCAGTACTTC
j_call: TRBJ2-7
clone_size: .
v_call: TRBV6-1
d_call: .

cdr3_aa: CAWSRLAGGPTSETQYF
cdr3_nt: TGTGCCTGGAGTCGACTAGCGGGGGGGCCTACGTCAGAGACCCAGTACTTC
j_call: TRBJ2-5
clone_size: .
v_call: TRBV30
d_call: TRBD2

cdr3_aa: CASSQGIPGQSTDTQYF
cdr3_nt: TGTGCCAGCAGCCAAGGGATTCCGGGACAAAGCACAGATACGCAGTATTTT
j_call: TRBJ2-3
clone_size: .
v_call: TRBV4-2
d_call: .

cdr3_aa: CASTGRQLNEKLFF
cdr3_nt: TGTGCCAGCACTGGCCGACAGCTTAATGAAAAACTGTTTTTT
j_call: TRBJ1-4
clone_size: .
v_call: TRBV6-1
d_call: .

cdr3_aa: CASTWGQNNQPQHF
cdr3_nt: TGTGCCAGCACGTGGGGCCAGAATAATCAGCCCCAGCATTTT
j_call: TRBJ1-5
clone_size: .
v_call: TRBV2
d_call: .

cdr3_aa: CASRSGQGAQGYTF
cdr3_nt: TGTGCCAGCAGATCGGGACAGGGGGCGCAGGGCTACACCTTC
j_call: TRBJ1-2
clone_size: .
v_call: TRBV6-6
d_call: TRBD1

cdr3_aa: CASSLSGTREQYF
cdr3_nt: TGTGCCAGCAGCTTAAGCGGTACCCGCGAGCAGTACTTC
j_call: TRBJ2-7
clone_size: .
v_call: TRBV7-3
d_call: .

cdr3_aa: CASSLTQGAGYGYTF
cdr3_nt: TGTGCCAGCAGCTTAACGCAGGGGGCTGGCTATGGCTACACCTTC
j_call: TRBJ1-2
clone_size: .
v_call: TRBV7-2
d_call: TRBD1

cdr3_aa: CASSGLQGPRMNEQFF
cdr3_nt: TGTGCCAGCAGCGGATTACAGGGCCCTCGTATGAATGAGCAGTTCTTC
j_call: TRBJ2-1
clone_size: once
v_call: TRBV14
d_call: .

cdr3_aa: CAAAGGSGELFF
cdr3_nt: TGTGCCGCGGCCGGGGGGTCCGGGGAGCTGTTTTTT
j_call: TRBJ2-2
clone_size: .
v_call: TRBV27
d_call: TRBD2

cdr3_aa: CASSPNGNTEAFF
cdr3_nt: TGTGCCAGCTCACCAAACGGGAACACTGAAGCTTTCTTT
j_call: TRBJ1-1
clone_size: few
v_call: TRBV18
d_call: .

cdr3_aa: CASSPLQGGQPQHF
cdr3_nt: TGTGCCAGCTCACCACTCCAGGGCGGTCAGCCCCAGCATTTT
j_call: TRBJ1-5
clone_size: once
v_call: TRBV18
d_call: .

cdr3_aa: CASARTSGGADTQYF
cdr3_nt: TGTGCCAGCGCCCGGACTAGCGGGGGGGCAGATACGCAGTATTTT
j_call: TRBJ2-3
clone_size: .
v_call: TRBV6-4
d_call: TRBD2

cdr3_aa: CASGPGRAHTGYGYTF
cdr3_nt: TGTGCTAGTGGCCCGGGAAGGGCACACACTGGCTATGGCTACACCTTC
j_call: TRBJ1-2
clone_size: .
v_call: TRBV12-5
d_call: .

cdr3_aa: CASSSPGQPYEQYF
cdr3_nt: TGTGCCAGCAGCTCCCCGGGACAGCCCTACGAGCAGTACTTC
j_call: TRBJ2-7
clone_size: .
v_call: TRBV7-9
d_call: TRBD1

cdr3_aa: CASSRDTGEETQYF
cdr3_nt: TGTGCCAGCAGTAGAGATACAGGGGAAGAGACCCAGTACTTC
j_call: TRBJ2-5
clone_size: .
v_call: TRBV2
d_call: TRBD1

cdr3_aa: CASSEGQGWQPQHF
cdr3_nt: TGTGCCAGCAGTGAAGGGCAGGGATGGCAGCCCCAGCATTTT
j_call: TRBJ1-5
clone_size: .
v_call: TRBV6-1
d_call: .

cdr3_aa: CSVEGAQGGTGELFF
cdr3_nt: TGCAGCGTTGAGGGGGCGCAGGGTGGGACCGGGGAGCTGTTTTTT
j_call: TRBJ2-2
clone_size: .
v_call: TRBV29-1
d_call: .

cdr3_aa: CASSPFNGTGYMNTEAFF
cdr3_nt: TGTGCCAGCAGTCCATTTAACGGGACAGGTTATATGAACACTGAAGCTTTCTTT
j_call: TRBJ1-1
clone_size: .
v_call: TRBV6-4
d_call: TRBD1